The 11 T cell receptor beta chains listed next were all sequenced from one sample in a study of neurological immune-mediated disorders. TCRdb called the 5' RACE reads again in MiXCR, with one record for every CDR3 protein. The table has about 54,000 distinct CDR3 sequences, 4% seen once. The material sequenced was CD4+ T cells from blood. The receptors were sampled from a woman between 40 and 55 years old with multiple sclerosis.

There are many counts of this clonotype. In DNA, the CDR3 is TGCGCCAGCAGGTCGGACACTGAAGCTTTCTTT. Its protein is CASRSDTEAFF. This chain links TRBV5-1 with TRBJ1-1; D remains unclear. Trimming left V 5 bases short and J 3 bases short, with 5 bases between. Germline V gene data show CDR1 as SGHRS and CDR2 as YFSETQ. The CDR3 has 11 amino acids.

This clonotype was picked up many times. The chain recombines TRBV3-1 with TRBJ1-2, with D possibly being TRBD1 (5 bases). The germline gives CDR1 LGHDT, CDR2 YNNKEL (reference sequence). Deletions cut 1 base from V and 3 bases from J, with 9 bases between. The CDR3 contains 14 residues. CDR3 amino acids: CASSQGGGDYGYTF. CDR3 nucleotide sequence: TGTGCCAGCAGCCAAGGTGGAGGGGACTATGGCTACACCTTC.

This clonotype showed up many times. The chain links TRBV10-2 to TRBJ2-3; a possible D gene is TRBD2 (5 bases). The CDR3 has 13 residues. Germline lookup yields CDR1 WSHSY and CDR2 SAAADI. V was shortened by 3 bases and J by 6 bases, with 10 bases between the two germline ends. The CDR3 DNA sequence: TGCGCCAGCAGTGACCCTAGCTCCGATACGCAGTATTTT. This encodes CASSDPSSDTQYF.

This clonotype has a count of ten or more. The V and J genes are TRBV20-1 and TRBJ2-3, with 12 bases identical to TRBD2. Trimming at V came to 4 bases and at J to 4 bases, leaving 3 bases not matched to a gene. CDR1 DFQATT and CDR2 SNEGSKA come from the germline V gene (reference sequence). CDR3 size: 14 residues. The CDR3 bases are TGCAGTGCTACTAGCGGGGGGGCGGCAGATACGCAGTATTTT. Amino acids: CSATSGGAADTQYF.

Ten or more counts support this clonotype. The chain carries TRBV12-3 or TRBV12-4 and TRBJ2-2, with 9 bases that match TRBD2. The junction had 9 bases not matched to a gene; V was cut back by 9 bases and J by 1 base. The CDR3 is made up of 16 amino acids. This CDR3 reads CASAIAGAMNTGELFF. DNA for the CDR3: TGTGCCAGTGCAATAGCGGGGGCCATGAACACCGGGGAGCTGTTTTTT.

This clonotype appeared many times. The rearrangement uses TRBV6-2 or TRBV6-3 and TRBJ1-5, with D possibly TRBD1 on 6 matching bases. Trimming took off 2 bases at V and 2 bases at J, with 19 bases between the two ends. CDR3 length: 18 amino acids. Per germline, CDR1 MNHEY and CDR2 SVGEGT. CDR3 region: CASSYPHPGASRNQPQHF. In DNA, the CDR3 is TGTGCCAGCAGTTACCCGCATCCAGGGGCGTCTCGCAATCAGCCCCAGCATTTT.

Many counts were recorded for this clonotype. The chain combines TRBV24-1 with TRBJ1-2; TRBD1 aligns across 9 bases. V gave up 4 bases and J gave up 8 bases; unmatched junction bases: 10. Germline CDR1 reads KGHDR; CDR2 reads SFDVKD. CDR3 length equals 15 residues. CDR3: CATSDPGQGEGGYTF. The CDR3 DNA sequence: TGTGCCACCAGTGACCCGGGACAGGGCGAGGGGGGCTACACCTTC.

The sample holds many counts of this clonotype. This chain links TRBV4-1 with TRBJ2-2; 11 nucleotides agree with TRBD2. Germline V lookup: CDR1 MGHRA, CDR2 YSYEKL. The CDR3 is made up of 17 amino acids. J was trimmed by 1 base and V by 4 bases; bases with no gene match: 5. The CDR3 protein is CASSPPGLAENTGELFF. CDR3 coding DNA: TGCGCCAGCAGCCCCCCGGGACTAGCGGAGAACACCGGGGAGCTGTTTTTT.

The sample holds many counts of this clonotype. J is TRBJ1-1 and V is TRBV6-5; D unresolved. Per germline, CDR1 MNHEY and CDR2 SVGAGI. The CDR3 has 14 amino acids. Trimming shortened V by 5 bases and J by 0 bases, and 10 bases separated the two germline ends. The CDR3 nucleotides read TGTGCCAGCAGTCCTATCTTCTTGAACACTGAAGCTTTCTTT. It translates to CASSPIFLNTEAFF.

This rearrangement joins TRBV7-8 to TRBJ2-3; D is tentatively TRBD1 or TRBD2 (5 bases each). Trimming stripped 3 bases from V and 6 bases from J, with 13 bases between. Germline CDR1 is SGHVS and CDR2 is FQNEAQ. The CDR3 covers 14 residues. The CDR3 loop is CASSLGLRDDTQYF. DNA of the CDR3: TGTGCCAGCAGCTTGGGTCTACGGGACGATACGCAGTATTTT.

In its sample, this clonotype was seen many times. The CDR3 sequence: CAISDYGTASYEQYF. DNA of the CDR3: TGTGCCATCAGTGACTACGGCACAGCTTCCTACGAGCAGTACTTC. This rearrangement joins TRBV10-3 to TRBJ2-7; no clear D gene. The CDR3 totals 15 residues. In germline, CDR1 is ENHRY, CDR2 SYGVKD. Trimming cost V 3 bases and J 1 base, with 13 bases left between them.